Following are 22 T cell receptor beta chains from one sample sequenced in a study of Graves' ophthalmopathy and Graves' hyperthyroidism. As the template, RNA transcripts were used to amplify TCR beta CDR3 regions. HTBI-primed RT-PCR formed the first round, and a multiplex PCR formed the second. In TCRdb, the multiplex PCR reads were re-called with MiXCR into one record per CDR3 protein. The sample records some 200,000 distinct CDR3 sequences, roughly 27% being singletons. The sequencing sample was made of peripheral blood. These receptors all come from a man between 50 and 59 years old with Graves' ophthalmopathy.

Many counts were recorded for this clonotype. The chain couples TRBV7-3 to TRBJ2-5, with D tentatively TRBD1 or TRBD2 (6 bases each). The CDR3 has 13 amino acids. The germline CDR1 and CDR2 sequences are SGHTA and FQGTGA. The V end was cut by 3 bases, the J end by 5 bases, with 10 bases between. The CDR3 loop is CASSLQGRETQYF. The CDR3 DNA reads TGTGCCAGCAGCTTGCAGGGGAGGGAGACCCAGTACTTC.

This clonotype occurred many times. The V and J genes are TRBV19 and TRBJ2-7; D may be TRBD2 (5 bases). Trimming left V 3 bases short and J 4 bases short, with 13 bases between. The CDR3 is made up of 14 amino acids. Germline V gene sequence: CDR1 LNHDA, CDR2 SQIVND (reference sequence). The CDR3 region is CASSIQGGGYEQYF. CDR3 bases: TGTGCCAGTAGTATTCAAGGAGGTGGGTACGAGCAGTACTTC.

This clonotype was detected many times. The chain has TRBV11-2 and TRBJ2-7; perhaps TRBD2 as D (6 bases). The CDR3 consists of 20 residues. V was cut by 0 bases and J by 0 bases, with 24 bases left in between. Germline V gene sequence: CDR1 SGHAT, CDR2 FQNNGV. CDR3 nucleotides: TGTGCCAGCAGCTTAGATCTCTGGATAGTGCAGGGACTCAACTCCTACGAGCAGTACTTC. Amino acid sequence: CASSLDLWIVQGLNSYEQYF. The variable domain in full, completed from reference TRBV11-2 and TRBJ2-7, reads EAGVAQSPRYKIIEKRQSVAFWCNPISGHATLYWYQQILGQGPKLLIQFQNNGVVDDSQLPKDRFSAERLKGVDSTLKIQPAKLEDSAVYLCASSLDLWIVQGLNSYEQYFGPGTRLTVT.

At least ten counts were recorded for this clonotype. This chain's CDR3 is CASSPRTSGRETQYF. The CDR3 DNA reads as TGTGCCAGCAGCCCCCGGACTAGCGGGAGGGAGACCCAGTACTTC. The J gene is TRBJ2-5, the V gene TRBV12-3 or TRBV12-4; TRBD2 matches at 14 bases. V lost 6 bases to trimming and J lost 5 bases; unmatched junction nucleotides: 5. CDR3 length equals 15 residues.

The chain has TRBV27 and TRBJ2-4, with D perhaps TRBD1 (6 bases). V was shortened by 5 bases and J by 1 base, with 12 bases between the two germline ends. The CDR3 runs 15 residues. The germline V gene has CDR1 MNHEY and CDR2 SMNVEV (reference sequence). CDR3 sequence reads: CASSKNRVAKNIQYF. DNA of the CDR3: TGTGCCAGCAGTAAGAACAGGGTGGCCAAAAACATTCAGTACTTC.

This clonotype was observed at least ten times. V gene TRBV12-3 or TRBV12-4 combines with J gene TRBJ2-5; no clear D gene. The ends were cut back, 2 bases at V and 7 bases at J, with 11 bases in the middle. This CDR3 spans 13 amino acids. CDR3 sequence reads: CASSLLPVPTQYF. The CDR3 DNA sequence: TGTGCCAGCAGTTTACTCCCAGTCCCGACCCAGTACTTC.

V and J are TRBV4-2 and TRBJ2-7, with 9 positions matching TRBD2. Germline V CDR1 and CDR2: LGHNA, YNFKEQ. The CDR3 loop spans 16 amino acids. Germline trimming cut 0 bases from V and 3 bases from J; bases unmatched to any gene: 6. Here the CDR3 DNA reads TGTGCCAGCAGCCAAGATCGTGGTAGCGGGAGCTACGAGCAGTACTTC. Translating it yields CASSQDRGSGSYEQYF.

This chain joins TRBV28 and TRBJ2-7, with 11 bases matching TRBD2. Germline loops: CDR1 MDHEN, CDR2 SYDVKM. After removal of 5 bases from V and 2 bases from J, the junction contained 5 bases not matched to a gene. The CDR3 extends over 15 amino acids. The CDR3 spells CASSNRLAGPYEQYF. The CDR3 nucleotides read TGTGCCAGCAGTAACCGACTAGCGGGACCCTACGAGCAGTACTTC.

This clonotype occurred many times. The chain combines TRBV12-3 or TRBV12-4 with TRBJ2-3; 14 bases map to TRBD2. The CDR3 runs to 15 residues. V gave up 6 bases and J gave up 4 bases; unmatched junction bases: 3. The CDR3 DNA is TGTGCCAGCAGGGGACTAGCGGGAGCCCCAGATACGCAGTATTTT. It specifies CASRGLAGAPDTQYF.

This clonotype was counted at least ten times. The chain couples TRBV19 to TRBJ2-2; D not certain. The V gene lost 3 bases and the J gene lost 6 bases, with 5 bases spanning the gap. In germline, CDR1 is LNHDA, CDR2 SQIVND (reference sequence). The CDR3 runs to 12 residues. CDR3 DNA: TGTGCCAGTAGTATTAGTGCCGGGGAGCTGTTTTTT. This sequence encodes CASSISAGELFF.

This chain links TRBV12-3 or TRBV12-4 with TRBJ1-1; no clear D gene. The CDR3 is 13 residues long. V was pared by 4 bases and J by 3 bases, with 9 bases between. CDR3 loop: CASSSNGHTEAFF. The CDR3 bases are TGTGCCAGCAGTTCTAACGGCCACACTGAAGCTTTCTTT.

This clonotype was recorded at least ten times. This chain links TRBV11-2 with TRBJ1-2; 8 bases line up with TRBD1. V trimming: 4 bases; J trimming: 4 bases; junction bases outside the gene matches: 5. The CDR3 covers 14 residues. The V gene's germline CDR1 is SGHAT and CDR2 FQNNGV. CDR3 DNA sequence: TGTGCCAGCAGCTCCCGGACAGGGCTCTATGGCTACACCTTC. Protein: CASSSRTGLYGYTF.

The J gene is TRBJ2-7, the V gene TRBV19, with D perhaps given as TRBD1 or TRBD2 (5 bases each). V lost 4 bases and J 0 bases, leaving 13 bases between the germline ends. Germline V gene lookup returns CDR1 LNHDA and CDR2 SQIVND (reference sequence). The CDR3 consists of 15 residues. CDR3 in DNA: TGTGCCAGTAGTAGGGACGGAGCCTTCTCCTACGAGCAGTACTTC. It is translated as CASSRDGAFSYEQYF.

The J gene is TRBJ2-7, the V gene TRBV6-5; the D gene is possibly TRBD1 (6 bases). Trimming took off 6 bases at V and 4 bases at J, with 19 bases between the two ends. Germline values: CDR1 MNHEY, CDR2 SVGAGI. The CDR3 spans 15 residues. The CDR3 sequence: CASRYPGTRSYEQYF. DNA for the CDR3: TGTGCCAGCAGGTATCCCGGGACACGGTCTTACGAGCAGTACTTC.

This clonotype was seen repeatedly, ten times or more. The CDR3 nucleotides read TGTGCCAGCAGCTGGACAGCGCCTCCCTCTGGAGCTTTCTTT. This gives the protein CASSWTAPPSGAFF. The chain joins TRBV6-2 or TRBV6-3 to TRBJ1-1; D possibly corresponds to TRBD1 (6 bases). Trimming stripped 6 bases from V and 10 bases from J, with 21 bases between. CDR3 size: 14 residues. Germline lookup yields CDR1 MNHEY and CDR2 SVGEGT.

This clonotype was found many times. CDR3 sequence: CASSLAPSGANVLTF. The CDR3 nucleotides are TGTGCCAGCAGTCTCGCGCCCTCTGGGGCCAACGTCCTGACTTTC. The rearrangement uses TRBV12-3 or TRBV12-4 and TRBJ2-6; D not resolved. Trimming took 5 bases from V and 0 from J, leaving 8 bases between them. There are 15 residues in the CDR3.

The chain has TRBV30 and TRBJ1-1; D gene ambiguous. V was clipped by 3 bases and J by 7 bases, with 9 bases between them. CDR3 size: 11 residues. The V gene's germline CDR1 is GTSNPN and CDR2 SVGIG (reference sequence). CDR3 in DNA: TGTGCCTGGAGAGACTGGGATGAAGCTTTCTTT. Protein product: CAWRDWDEAFF.

This clonotype appeared many times. The V call is TRBV2, the J call TRBJ2-5; 11 nucleotides align to TRBD2. From germline, CDR1 is SNHLY and CDR2 FYNNEI. The CDR3 sequence is 16 residues long. Trimming cost V 6 bases and J 5 bases; bases outside gene matches: 11. CDR3 loop: CASSQGTSGTGETQYF. The CDR3 bases are TGTGCCAGCAGCCAAGGGACTAGCGGAACCGGGGAGACCCAGTACTTC.

This clonotype was observed at least ten times. The chain uses TRBV20-1 and TRBJ2-5; TRBD1 might be the D (6 bases). The CDR3 consists of 15 residues. Germline assignment: CDR1 DFQATT and CDR2 SNEGSKA (reference sequence). Between the trimmed V and J ends, which lost 1 base and 5 bases, there was a span of 17 bases. CDR3: CSARVRGYSLETQYF. The CDR3 region has the DNA TGCAGTGCTAGAGTCAGGGGCTATAGTCTGGAGACCCAGTACTTC.

This clonotype occurred many times. This chain links TRBV28 with TRBJ2-5; D may be TRBD1 (6 bases). This CDR3 spans 16 amino acids. Between the trimmed V and J ends, which lost 6 bases and 0 bases, there was a span of 17 bases. Germline V gene data show CDR1 as MDHEN and CDR2 as SYDVKM. CDR3 sequence (DNA): TGTGCCAGCAGCACGCAAGGCACAGGGAACCAAGAGACCCAGTACTTC. This translates into CASSTQGTGNQETQYF.

The chain combines TRBV6-2 or TRBV6-3 with TRBJ1-2; TRBD1 agrees at 7 bases. The V and J ends lost 6 bases and 4 bases, in that order; junction bases with no gene match: 8. CDR3 length: 14 residues. CDR1 is MNHEY and CDR2 is SVGEGT in the germline V gene. This chain's CDR3 is CASRPRDRGYGYTF. CDR3 bases: TGTGCCAGCAGGCCCCGGGACAGAGGCTATGGCTACACCTTC.

This clonotype was observed many times. The chain links TRBV5-1 to TRBJ2-7, with D hard to call. Trimming stripped 0 bases from V and 5 bases from J, with 9 bases between. The germline V gene encodes CDR1 SGHRS and CDR2 YFSETQ. The CDR3 consists of 13 residues. The CDR3 DNA sequence: TGCGCCAGCAGCTTGGACAGACCCGACGAGCAGTACTTC. It yields the protein CASSLDRPDEQYF.